The 3 T cell receptor beta chains below were found in one sample sequenced in a study of blood T cell repertoires in COVID-19. Here immunoSEQ multiplex PCR was the method, and the copy in TCRdb shows in-frame clones only, minus some. The sample lists nearly 25,000 clones, approximately 78% occurring once. Sequences were obtained from peripheral blood. The receptors shown here come from a human donor in a cohort sampled during active COVID-19.

This chain uses TRBV6-5 with TRBJ1-6; D possibly corresponds to TRBD1 (5 bases). The CDR3 runs 13 residues. Between the trimmed V and J ends, which lost 6 bases and 9 bases, there was a span of 12 bases. Germline CDR1 reads MNHEY; CDR2 reads SVGAGI. CDR3 coding DNA: TGTGCCAGCAGGCTAGGGGAAGGTTCACCCCTCCACTTT. It specifies CASRLGEGSPLHF.

The rearrangement joins TRBV25-1 to TRBJ1-2; D remains ambiguous. Germline values: CDR1 MGHDK, CDR2 SYGVNS. The V gene lost 4 bases and the J gene lost 5 bases, with 11 bases spanning the gap. The length of the CDR3 is 13 residues. The CDR3 protein is CASSGVPGYGYTF. CDR3 in DNA: TGTGCCAGCAGTGGGGTTCCAGGTTATGGCTACACCTTC.

The rearrangement joins TRBV7-2 to TRBJ1-1, with 8 bases lining up with TRBD1. In germline, CDR1 is SGHTA, CDR2 FQGNSA. Losses at the gene ends were 1 base for V and 7 bases for J; bases not matched to a gene: 8. The CDR3 sequence is 15 residues long. CDR3 sequence reads: CASSLVGGTGFEAFF. CDR3 bases: TGTGCCAGCAGCTTAGTTGGAGGGACAGGATTTGAAGCTTTCTTT.